This T cell receptor (beta chain) is from a study of T cell responses to AZD1222 COVID-19 vaccine. Across the study: Second doses were pooled across both intervals (about 4 or about 12 weeks). Whole-study results and caveats: Clonal diversity may have been underestimated in mostly white British donors. Repertoire samples came only from after the peak T cell response. Researchers report vaccine-associated CD4 TCRs spanning spike, with dominance at 160-218 and 743-854.

Data came from immunoSEQ multiplex PCR; TCRdb stores just in-frame clones and leaves some out. In the table there are roughly 93,000 clones, roughly 90% of which are singletons. As concerns this clone: Its specificity is unknown.

Losses at the gene ends were 4 bases for V and 4 bases for J; bases not matched to a gene: 13. The CDR3 sequence is 17 residues long. Germline-derived CDR1 and CDR2 are LNHDA and SQIVND (reference sequence). The chain has TRBV19 and TRBJ2-1; 7 bases agree with TRBD1. The receptor's source is an adult in good health. The source was peripheral blood, collected on day 0 of AZD1222 vaccination. The CDR3 DNA reads as TGTGCCAGTAGTACCTCAGGCCCGACAGGGATATACAATGAGCAGTTCTTC. This encodes CASSTSGPTGIYNEQFF.